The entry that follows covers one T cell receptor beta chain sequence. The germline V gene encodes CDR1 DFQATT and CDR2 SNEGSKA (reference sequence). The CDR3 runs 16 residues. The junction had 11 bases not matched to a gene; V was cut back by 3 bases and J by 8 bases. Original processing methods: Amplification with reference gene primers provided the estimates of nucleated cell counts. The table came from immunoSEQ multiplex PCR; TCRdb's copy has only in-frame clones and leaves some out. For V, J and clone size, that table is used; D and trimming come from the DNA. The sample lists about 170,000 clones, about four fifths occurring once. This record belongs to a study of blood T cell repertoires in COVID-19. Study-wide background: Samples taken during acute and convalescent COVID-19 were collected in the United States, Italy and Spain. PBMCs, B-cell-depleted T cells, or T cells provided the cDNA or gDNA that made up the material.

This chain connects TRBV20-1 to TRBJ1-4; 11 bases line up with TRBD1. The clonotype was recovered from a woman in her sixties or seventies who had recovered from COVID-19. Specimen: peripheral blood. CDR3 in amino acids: CSASGGQGARGEKLFF. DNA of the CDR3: TGCAGTGCTAGTGGCGGACAGGGGGCGCGTGGAGAAAAACTGTTTTTT.